The 8 T cell receptor beta chains given below trace back to one sample, sequenced in a study of early stage breast cancer tumors. The repertoire was sequenced with immunoSEQ multiplex PCR; TCRdb's copy has only in-frame clones and lacks some. In the table there are about 19,000 clones, around 83% of which are singletons. The source material was blood. The receptor source for this set is a person aged 65 to 85 with breast cancer.

The genes are TRBV27 and TRBJ1-5; perhaps TRBD1 as D (5 bases). The germline CDR1 and CDR2 sequences are MNHEY and SMNVEV (reference sequence). This CDR3 region has 13 residues. Trimming shortened V by 3 bases and J by 6 bases, and 9 bases separated the two germline ends. The CDR3 DNA follows: TGTGCCAGCAGTTTCTTCCAGGGTCAGCCCCAGCATTTT. This gives the protein CASSFFQGQPQHF.

This rearrangement joins TRBV9 to TRBJ1-2; 8 positions match TRBD1. CDR1 SGDLS and CDR2 YYNGEE come from the germline V gene. V was pared by 0 bases and J by 4 bases, with 2 bases of the junction left unmatched. The CDR3 sequence is 14 residues long. CDR3 loop: CASSVAQGVYGYTF. As DNA, the CDR3 is TGTGCCAGCAGCGTAGCACAGGGGGTCTATGGCTACACCTTC.

The chain uses TRBV27 and TRBJ2-7; D possibly corresponds to TRBD1 (7 bases). This CDR3 comprises 19 residues. V was pared by 2 bases and J by 2 bases, with 25 bases between. The germline gives CDR1 MNHEY, CDR2 SMNVEV (reference sequence). CDR3 region: CASSLGAGRGSTSTYEQYF. The CDR3 nucleotides read TGTGCCAGCAGTTTAGGAGCGGGCAGGGGGTCGACATCGACCTACGAGCAGTACTTC.

The rearrangement links TRBV14 to TRBJ1-1; TRBD1 matches at 9 bases. This CDR3 has 15 amino acids. With 1 base clipped from V and 4 bases from J, the junction kept 4 bases outside the gene matches. Germline CDR1 SGHDN, CDR2 FVKESK. The CDR3 nucleotides read TGTGCCAGCAGCCAAGGTTGGACAGGGGCCACTGAAGCTTTCTTT. This translates into CASSQGWTGATEAFF.

The gene calls are TRBV7-2 and TRBJ1-4; 7 positions match TRBD1. The CDR3 is made up of 14 amino acids. Germline V lookup: CDR1 SGHTA, CDR2 FQGNSA. The V gene end was trimmed by 6 bases and the J gene end by 7 bases; junction bases not matched to a gene: 8. The CDR3 DNA follows: TGTGCCAGCAGTACCGGGACAGAAACTGAAAAACTGTTTTTT. This gives the protein CASSTGTETEKLFF.

The chain has TRBV29-1 and TRBJ2-7; the match to TRBD1 covers 12 bases. Germline V gives CDR1 SQVTM, CDR2 ANQGSEA. With 3 bases clipped from V and 7 bases from J, the junction kept 4 bases outside the gene matches. This CDR3 contains 13 residues. This chain's CDR3 is CSVEGTGGWEQYF. CDR3 nucleotide sequence: TGCAGCGTTGAGGGGACAGGGGGCTGGGAGCAGTACTTC.

The gene calls are TRBV13 and TRBJ2-1; possible D gene TRBD1, 6 bases. Trimming took 0 bases from V and 9 from J, leaving 9 bases between them. The V gene's germline CDR1 is PRHDT and CDR2 FYEKMQ (reference sequence). The CDR3 covers 13 residues. CDR3 loop: CASSLGRGGEQFF. The DNA of the CDR3 is TGTGCCAGCAGCTTAGGCCGAGGGGGTGAGCAGTTCTTC.

V is TRBV5-4 and J is TRBJ1-6, with a weak D call TRBD1 (6 bases). The length of the CDR3 is 13 residues. Trimming took 9 bases from V and 1 from J, leaving 8 bases between them. Germline V CDR1 and CDR2: SGHNT, YYREEE (reference sequence). The CDR3 spells CATGVSYNSPLHF. CDR3 nucleotides: TGTGCCACAGGGGTTTCCTATAATTCACCCCTCCACTTT. The full variable domain, its missing parts supplied by reference TRBV5-4 and TRBJ1-6, is ETGVTQSPTHLIKTRGQQVTLRCSSQSGHNTVSWYQQALGQGPQFIFQYYREEENGRGNFPPRFSGLQFPNYSSELNVNALELDDSALYLCATGVSYNSPLHFGNGTRLTVT.